These T cell receptor beta chains were read from a single sample in a study of blood T cell repertoires in COVID-19. TCRdb keeps only in-frame clones here, not all; method: immunoSEQ multiplex PCR. The data hold 150,000 to 200,000 clones, with around 83% observed a single time. The specimen was peripheral blood. Receptor source: a woman in her fifties or sixties with acute or convalescent COVID-19. Both conserved end residues are part of each CDR3.

>TRBV19
CASSISPQRGYTF
>TRBV23-1
CASSERDKSTGELFF
>TRBV6-5
CASSRTLHSPLHF
>TRBV5-4
CASRSDGRAYNEQFF
>TRBV6-1
CASSEGSANYGYTF
>TRBV11-3
CASSSRGDTEAFF
>TRBV18
CASSPLIERANIQYF
>TRBV19
CASSPPQGRGNQPQHF
>TRBV3-1/TRBV3-2
CASSQGAAEAFF
>TRBV30
CAWSVMSRAFF
>TRBV7-8
CASSPTGDHEQYF
>TRBV12-5
CASGFRTYNEQFF
>TRBV5-1
CASSTSTGPNSPLHF
>TRBV12-3/TRBV12-4
CASSLTGRETQYF
>TRBV7-3
CASSFDRGEQYF
>TRBV21-1
CASSPKQGGWATNEKLFF
>TRBV29-1
CSVMTGANTEAFF
>TRBV11-2
CASILISGDAYEQYF
>TRBV19
CASSLTWRAPQHF
>TRBV3-1/TRBV3-2
CASSQAGTGEYGYTF
>TRBV11-1
CASSLIGGISYEQYF
>TRBV10-3
CAISTSGSSDTQYF
>TRBV11-2
CASSKGVAGWGGELFF
>TRBV19
CASSISTGSYGYTF
>TRBV7-2
CASSSYSNQPQHF
>TRBV5-1
CASSEGGTEAFF
>TRBV7-8
CASSFSGNNQPQHF
>TRBV29-1
CSVDPVTGASETQYF
>TRBV11-3
CASSYSGRGTGELFF
>TRBV6-1
CASSDRGNSPLHF
>TRBV12-3/TRBV12-4
CASSRGTGNTIYF
>TRBV19
CASSRDFGLNTEAFF
>TRBV29-1
CSSTTLDGYTF
>TRBV10-1
CASSETRQGEAFF
>TRBV19
CASSSGPTGELFF
>TRBV10-3
CASTPEGEEKLFF